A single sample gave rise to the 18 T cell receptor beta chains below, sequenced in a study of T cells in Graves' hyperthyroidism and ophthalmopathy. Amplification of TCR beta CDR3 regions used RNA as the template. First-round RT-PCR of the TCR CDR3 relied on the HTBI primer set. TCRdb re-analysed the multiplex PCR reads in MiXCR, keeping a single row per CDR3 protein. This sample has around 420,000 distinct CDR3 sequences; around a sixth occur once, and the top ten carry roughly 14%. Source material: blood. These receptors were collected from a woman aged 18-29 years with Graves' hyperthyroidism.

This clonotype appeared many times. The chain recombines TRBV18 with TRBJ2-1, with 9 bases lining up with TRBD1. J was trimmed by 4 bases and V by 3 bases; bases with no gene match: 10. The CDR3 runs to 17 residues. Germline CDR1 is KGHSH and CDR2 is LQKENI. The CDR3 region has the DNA TGTGCCAGCTCACCGCACCTCGACAGGGGGTTATACAATGAGCAGTTCTTC. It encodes CASSPHLDRGLYNEQFF.

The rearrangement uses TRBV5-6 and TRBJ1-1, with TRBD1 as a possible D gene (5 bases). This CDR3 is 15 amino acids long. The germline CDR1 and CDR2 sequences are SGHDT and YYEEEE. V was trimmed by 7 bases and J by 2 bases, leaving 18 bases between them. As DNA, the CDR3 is TGTGCCAGCGTCAAGACAAGGGGTGCAAACACTGAAGCTTTCTTT. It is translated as CASVKTRGANTEAFF.

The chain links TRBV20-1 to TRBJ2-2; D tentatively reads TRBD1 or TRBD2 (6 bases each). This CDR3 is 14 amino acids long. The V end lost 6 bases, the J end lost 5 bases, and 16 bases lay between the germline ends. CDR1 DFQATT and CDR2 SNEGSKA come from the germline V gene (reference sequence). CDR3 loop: CSARGGKGTGELFF. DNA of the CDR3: TGCAGTGCCAGGGGCGGGAAGGGGACCGGGGAGCTGTTTTTT.

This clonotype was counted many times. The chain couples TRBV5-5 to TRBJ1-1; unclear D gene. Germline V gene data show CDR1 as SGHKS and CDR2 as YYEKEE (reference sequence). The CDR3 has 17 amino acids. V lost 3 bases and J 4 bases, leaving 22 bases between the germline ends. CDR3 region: CASSSRSLGVRSTEAFF. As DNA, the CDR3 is TGTGCCAGCAGCTCCCGAAGCTTAGGCGTACGGAGCACTGAAGCTTTCTTT.

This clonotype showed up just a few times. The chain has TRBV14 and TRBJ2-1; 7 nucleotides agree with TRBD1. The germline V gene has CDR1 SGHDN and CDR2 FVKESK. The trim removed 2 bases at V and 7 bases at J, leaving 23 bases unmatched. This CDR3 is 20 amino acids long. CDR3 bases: TGTGCCAGCAGCCAATGGGACAGACCCTTCGGACTTGTTCGGAGGAATGAGCAGTTCTTC. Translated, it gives CASSQWDRPFGLVRRNEQFF.

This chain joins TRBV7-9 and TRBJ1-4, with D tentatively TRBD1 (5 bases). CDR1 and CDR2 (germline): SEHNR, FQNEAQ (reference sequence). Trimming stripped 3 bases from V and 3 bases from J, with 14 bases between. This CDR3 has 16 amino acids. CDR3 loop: CASSLGRVGPNEKLFF. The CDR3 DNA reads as TGTGCCAGCAGCTTGGGCAGGGTCGGTCCTAATGAAAAACTGTTTTTT.

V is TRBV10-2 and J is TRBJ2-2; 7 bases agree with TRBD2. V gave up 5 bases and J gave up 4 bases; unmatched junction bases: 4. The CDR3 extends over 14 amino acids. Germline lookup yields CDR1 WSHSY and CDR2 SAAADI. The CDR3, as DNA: TGCGCCAGCAGTTTGGCGGGAGCCACCGGGGAGCTGTTTTTT. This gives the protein CASSLAGATGELFF.

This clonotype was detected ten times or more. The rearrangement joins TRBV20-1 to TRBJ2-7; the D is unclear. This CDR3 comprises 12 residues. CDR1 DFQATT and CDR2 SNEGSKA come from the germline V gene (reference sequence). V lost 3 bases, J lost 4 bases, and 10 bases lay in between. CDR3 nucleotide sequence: TGCAGTGCTAGGGAGCAGTTATACGAGCAGTACTTC. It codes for CSAREQLYEQYF.

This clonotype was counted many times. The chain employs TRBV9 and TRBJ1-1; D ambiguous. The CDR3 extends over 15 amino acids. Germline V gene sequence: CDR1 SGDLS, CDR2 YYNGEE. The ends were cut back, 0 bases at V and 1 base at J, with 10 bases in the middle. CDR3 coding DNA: TGTGCCAGCAGCGTAGAGGCGGCCCGGAACACTGAAGCTTTCTTT. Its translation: CASSVEAARNTEAFF.

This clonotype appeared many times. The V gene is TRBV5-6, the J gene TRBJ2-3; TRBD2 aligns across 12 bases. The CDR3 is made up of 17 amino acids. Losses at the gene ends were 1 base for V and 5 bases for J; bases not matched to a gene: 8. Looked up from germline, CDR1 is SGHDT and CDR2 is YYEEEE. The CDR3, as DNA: TGTGCCAGCAGCTTGCCTAGCGGGAGGGCCTGGGGAGATACGCAGTATTTT. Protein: CASSLPSGRAWGDTQYF.

In DNA form, the CDR3 reads TGTGCCAGCAGCTTGTCTTTTGTCAGAACTAATGAAAAACTGTTTTTT. It encodes CASSLSFVRTNEKLFF. This sequence joins TRBV5-5 and TRBJ1-4; no clear D. The germline V gene encodes CDR1 SGHKS and CDR2 YYEKEE (reference sequence). Trimming stripped 1 base from V and 1 base from J, with 11 bases between. This CDR3 is built from 16 residues.

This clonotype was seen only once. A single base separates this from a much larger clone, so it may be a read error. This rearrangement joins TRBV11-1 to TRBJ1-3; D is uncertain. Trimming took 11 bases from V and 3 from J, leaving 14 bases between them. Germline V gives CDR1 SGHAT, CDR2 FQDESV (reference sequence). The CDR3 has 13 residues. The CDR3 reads CAGCREVGNTIYF. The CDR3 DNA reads TGTGCCGGCTGCCGGGAAGTTGGAAACACCATATATTTT.

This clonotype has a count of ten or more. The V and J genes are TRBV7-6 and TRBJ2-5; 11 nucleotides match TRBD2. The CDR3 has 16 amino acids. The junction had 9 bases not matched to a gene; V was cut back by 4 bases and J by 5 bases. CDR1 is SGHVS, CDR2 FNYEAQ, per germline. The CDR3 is CASSSVTSGGAETQYF. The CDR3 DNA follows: TGTGCCAGCAGCTCCGTTACTAGCGGGGGCGCGGAGACCCAGTACTTC.

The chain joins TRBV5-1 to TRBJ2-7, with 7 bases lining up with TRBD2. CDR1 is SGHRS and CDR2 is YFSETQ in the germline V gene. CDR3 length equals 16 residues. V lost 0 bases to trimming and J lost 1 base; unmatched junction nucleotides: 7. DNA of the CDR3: TGCGCCAGCAGCTTGGAGTCTCAAGCGGGGTCCTACGAGCAGTACTTC. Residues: CASSLESQAGSYEQYF. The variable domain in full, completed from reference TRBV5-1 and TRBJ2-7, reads KAGVTQTPRYLIKTRGQQVTLSCSPISGHRSVSWYQQTPGQGLQFLFEYFSETQRNKGNFPGRFSGRQFSNSRSEMNVSTLELGDSALYLCASSLESQAGSYEQYFGPGTRLTVT.

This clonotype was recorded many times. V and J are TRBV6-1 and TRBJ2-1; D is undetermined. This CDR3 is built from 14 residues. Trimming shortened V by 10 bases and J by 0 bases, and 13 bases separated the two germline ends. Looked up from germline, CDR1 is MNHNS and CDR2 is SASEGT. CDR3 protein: CATRVLSSYNEQFF. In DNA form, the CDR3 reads TGTGCCACCCGTGTACTTAGCTCCTACAATGAGCAGTTCTTC.

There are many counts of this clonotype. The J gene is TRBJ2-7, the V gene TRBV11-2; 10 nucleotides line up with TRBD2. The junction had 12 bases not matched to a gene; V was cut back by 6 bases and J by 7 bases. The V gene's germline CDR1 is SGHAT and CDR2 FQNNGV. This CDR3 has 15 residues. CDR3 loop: CASRQISGRKPEQYF. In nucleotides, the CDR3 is TGTGCCAGCAGACAAATTAGCGGGAGGAAGCCGGAGCAGTACTTC.

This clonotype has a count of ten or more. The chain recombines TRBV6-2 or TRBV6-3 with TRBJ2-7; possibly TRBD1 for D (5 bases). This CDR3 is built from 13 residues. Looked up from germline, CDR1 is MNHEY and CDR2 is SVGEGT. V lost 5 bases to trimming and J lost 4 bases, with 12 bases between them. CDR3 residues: CASSLTQGYEQYF. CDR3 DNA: TGTGCCAGCAGTCTCACTCAGGGATACGAGCAGTACTTC.

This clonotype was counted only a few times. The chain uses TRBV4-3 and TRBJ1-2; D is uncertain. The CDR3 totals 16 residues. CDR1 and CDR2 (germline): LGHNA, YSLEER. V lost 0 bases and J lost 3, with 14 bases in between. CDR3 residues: CASSQDSTEPYYGYTF. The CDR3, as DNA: TGCGCCAGCAGCCAAGATAGTACAGAACCTTACTATGGCTACACCTTC.